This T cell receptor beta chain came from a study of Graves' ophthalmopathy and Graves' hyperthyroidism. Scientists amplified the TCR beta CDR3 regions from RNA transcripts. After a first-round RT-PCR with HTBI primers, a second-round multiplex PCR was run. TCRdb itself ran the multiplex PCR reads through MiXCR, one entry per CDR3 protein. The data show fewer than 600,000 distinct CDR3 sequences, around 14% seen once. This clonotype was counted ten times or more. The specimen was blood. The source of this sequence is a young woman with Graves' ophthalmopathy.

In DNA, the CDR3 is TGTGCCAGTAGTATAAGGCAGGGACCTATGAACACTGAAGCTTTCTTT. It specifies CASSIRQGPMNTEAFF. The V gene is TRBV19, the J gene TRBJ1-1, with D possibly being TRBD1 (5 bases). V was pared by 2 bases and J by 0 bases, with 13 bases between. This CDR3 has 16 amino acids. CDR1 is LNHDA and CDR2 is SQIVND in the germline V gene (reference sequence).